This TCR beta chain was obtained from a study of blood T cell repertoires in COVID-19. Study details: Donors in the United States, Italy and Spain gave samples during acute or convalescent COVID-19.

The authors' processing: Amplification with reference gene primers provided the estimates of nucleated cell counts. Generated by immunoSEQ multiplex PCR, the TCRdb table keeps only in-frame clones and is missing some. That table gives V, J and clone size, and the DNA gave D and trimming. The sample lists more than 200,000 clones, 80% to 90% seen once, with about 11% in the top ten. Seattle patient enrollment occurred during active infection, with longitudinal follow-up thereafter. With 3 bases removed from V and 6 bases from J, the gap between germline ends came to 15 bases. The germline V gene encodes CDR1 GTSNPN and CDR2 SVGIG (reference sequence). The CDR3 length is 14 residues.

The sample consisted of peripheral blood. This receptor was identified in a woman of 80 years or more with COVID-19, enrolled during active disease. V and J are TRBV30 and TRBJ1-5, with D possibly being TRBD1 (6 bases). CDR3 region: CAWSRGRGVQPQHF. The CDR3 nucleotides read TGTGCCTGGAGCAGAGGCAGGGGTGTTCAGCCCCAGCATTTT.